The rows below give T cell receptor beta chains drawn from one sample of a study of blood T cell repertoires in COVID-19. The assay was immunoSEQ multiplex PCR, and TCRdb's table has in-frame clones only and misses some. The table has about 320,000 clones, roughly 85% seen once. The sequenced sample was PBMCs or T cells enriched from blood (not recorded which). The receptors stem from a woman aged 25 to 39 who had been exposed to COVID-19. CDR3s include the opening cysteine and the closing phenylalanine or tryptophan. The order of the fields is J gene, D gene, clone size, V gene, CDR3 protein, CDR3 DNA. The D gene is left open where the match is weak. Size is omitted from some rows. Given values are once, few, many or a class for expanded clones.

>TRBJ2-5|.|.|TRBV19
CASSMRHKETQYF
TGTGCCAGTAGTATGAGACACAAAGAGACCCAGTACTTC
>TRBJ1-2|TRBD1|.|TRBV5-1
CASSPTGFRGLNYGYTF
TGCGCCAGCAGCCCAACAGGGTTTAGGGGGCTGAACTATGGCTACACCTTC
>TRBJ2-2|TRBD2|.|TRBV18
CASSSTSGNTGELFF
TGTGCCAGCTCGTCGACTAGCGGGAACACCGGGGAGCTGTTTTTT
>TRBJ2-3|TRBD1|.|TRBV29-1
CSVVGQIGTDTQYF
TGCAGCGTAGTGGGACAGATCGGCACAGATACGCAGTATTTT
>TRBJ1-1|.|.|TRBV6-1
CASSVSITGGYRAEAFF
TGTGCCAGCAGTGTATCCATAACTGGGGGGTATCGGGCTGAAGCTTTCTTT
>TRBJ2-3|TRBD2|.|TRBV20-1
CSASTQPGLAATDTQYF
TGCAGTGCTAGTACACAACCGGGACTAGCGGCAACAGATACGCAGTATTTT
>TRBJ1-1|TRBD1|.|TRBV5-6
CASSTRQGFAEAFF
TGTGCCAGCAGCACAAGACAGGGTTTCGCTGAAGCTTTCTTT
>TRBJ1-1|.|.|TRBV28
CASSLSDMNTEAFF
TGTGCCAGCAGTTTATCTGACATGAACACTGAAGCTTTCTTT
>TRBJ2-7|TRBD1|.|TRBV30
CAWRDRDYEQYF
TGTGCCTGGAGGGACAGGGACTACGAGCAGTACTTC
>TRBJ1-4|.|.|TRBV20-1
CSASRDEKLFF
TGCAGTGCTAGCCGGGATGAAAAACTGTTTTTT
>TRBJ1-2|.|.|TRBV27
CASSLRGDSNYGYTF
TGTGCCAGCAGTTTACGCGGGGATTCTAACTATGGCTACACCTTC
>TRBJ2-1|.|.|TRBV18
CASSPPTIYNEQFF
TGTGCCAGCTCACCCCCTACTATATACAATGAGCAGTTCTTC
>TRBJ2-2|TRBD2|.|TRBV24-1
CATSDTAGGLFPTGELFF
TGTGCCACCAGTGATACTGCGGGGGGGCTGTTTCCCACCGGGGAGCTGTTTTTT
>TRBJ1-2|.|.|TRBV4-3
CASSHRFAGTVYGYTF
TGCGCCAGCAGTCACAGATTTGCCGGAACAGTCTATGGCTACACCTTC
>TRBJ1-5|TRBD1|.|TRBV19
CASSIAGQGSAVNQPQHF
TGTGCCAGTAGTATAGCGGGACAGGGATCCGCGGTCAATCAGCCCCAGCATTTT
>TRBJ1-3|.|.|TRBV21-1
CASSFPGSSGNTIYF
TGTGCCAGCAGCTTCCCCGGGAGCTCTGGAAACACCATATATTTT
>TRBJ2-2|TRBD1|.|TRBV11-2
CASSSGQGSFTGELFF
TGTGCCAGCAGCTCCGGACAGGGCAGTTTCACCGGGGAGCTGTTTTTT
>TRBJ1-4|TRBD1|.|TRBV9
CASSVAGGIGGQGAEKLFF
TGTGCCAGCAGCGTAGCTGGGGGTATTGGGGGACAGGGGGCCGAAAAACTGTTTTTT
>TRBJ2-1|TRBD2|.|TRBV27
CASRREGREQFF
TGTGCCAGCAGGCGGGAGGGCCGTGAGCAGTTCTTC
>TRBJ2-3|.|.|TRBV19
CASSQKTGTTQYF
TGTGCCAGTAGCCAGAAAACAGGTACTACGCAGTATTTT
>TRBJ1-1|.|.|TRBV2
CASRRGFLRTEAFF
TGTGCCAGCAGGAGGGGGTTTTTGAGAACTGAAGCTTTCTTT
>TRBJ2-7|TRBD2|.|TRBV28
CASSLTSGRDEQYF
TGTGCCAGCAGTTTGACTAGCGGGAGAGACGAGCAGTACTTC
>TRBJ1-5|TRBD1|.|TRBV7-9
CASGSGGLKPQHF
TGTGCCAGCGGATCAGGGGGCCTGAAGCCCCAGCATTTT
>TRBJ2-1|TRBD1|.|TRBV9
CASSVGDREIDEQFF
TGTGCCAGCAGCGTAGGGGACAGGGAGATAGATGAGCAGTTCTTC
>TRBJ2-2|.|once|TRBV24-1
CATSDQTDNTGELFF
TGTGCCACCAGTGATCAAACAGATAACACCGGGGAGCTGTTTTTT
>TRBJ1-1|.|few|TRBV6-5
CAVAQGPETEAFF
TGTGCCGTCGCCCAGGGCCCAGAAACTGAAGCTTTCTTT
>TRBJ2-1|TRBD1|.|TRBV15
CATSRPAGGSYNEQFF
TGTGCCACCAGCAGACCAGCAGGGGGCTCCTACAATGAGCAGTTCTTC
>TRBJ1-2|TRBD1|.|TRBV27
CASSLKGQGAYGYTF
TGTGCCAGCAGTTTAAAGGGACAGGGGGCTTATGGCTACACCTTC
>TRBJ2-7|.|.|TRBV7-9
CASSLALRKGIYEQYF
TGTGCCAGCAGCTTAGCTCTTCGCAAGGGGATCTACGAGCAGTACTTC
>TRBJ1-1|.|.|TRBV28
CASRPWAVTMNTEAFF
TGTGCCAGCAGACCGTGGGCAGTAACAATGAACACTGAAGCTTTCTTT
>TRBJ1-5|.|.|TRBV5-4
CASSNEGGGNQPQHF
TGTGCCAGCAGCAATGAGGGGGGGGGAAATCAGCCCCAGCATTTT
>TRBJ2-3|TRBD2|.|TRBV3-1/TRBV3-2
CASSQDSRMLVSSGTLNPDTQYF
TGTGCCAGCAGCCAAGATAGTAGGATGTTGGTTTCTAGCGGGACCTTAAACCCAGATACGCAGTATTTT
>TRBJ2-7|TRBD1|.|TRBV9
CASSPQTGGVYEQYF
TGTGCCAGCAGCCCCCAGACAGGGGGCGTCTACGAGCAGTACTTC
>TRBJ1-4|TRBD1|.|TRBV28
CASSFQGVNEKLFF
TGTGCCAGCAGTTTCCAGGGGGTAAATGAAAAACTGTTTTTT
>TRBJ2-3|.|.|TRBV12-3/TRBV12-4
CASSSITDTQYF
TGTGCCAGCAGTTCCATCACAGATACGCAGTATTTT
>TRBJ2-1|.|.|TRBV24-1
CATGQDTIPEQFF
TGTGCCACCGGGCAGGATACAATCCCTGAGCAGTTCTTC
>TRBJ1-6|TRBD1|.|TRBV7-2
CASSITGGGGSPLHF
TGTGCCAGCAGCATCACAGGGGGCGGAGGATCACCCCTCCACTTT
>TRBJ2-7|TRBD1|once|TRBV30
CAWSVQGAFEQYF
TGTGCCTGGAGTGTACAGGGGGCGTTCGAGCAGTACTTC
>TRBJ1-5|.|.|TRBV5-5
CASSQGPSNQPQHF
TGTGCCAGCAGTCAGGGTCCTAGCAATCAGCCCCAGCATTTT
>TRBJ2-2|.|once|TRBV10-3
CAISVGGADGELFF
TGTGCCATCAGTGTTGGGGGCGCCGACGGGGAGCTGTTTTTT
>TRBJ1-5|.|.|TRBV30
CAWSVLGKDQPQHF
TGTGCCTGGAGTGTACTGGGCAAGGATCAGCCCCAGCATTTT
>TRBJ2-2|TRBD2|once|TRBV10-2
CASSDPGGLNGELFF
TGCGCCAGCAGTGACCCGGGGGGACTTAACGGGGAGCTGTTTTTT
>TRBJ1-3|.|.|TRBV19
CASSIPRTVTGNTIYF
TGTGCCAGTAGTATTCCCCGGACAGTAACTGGAAACACCATATATTTT
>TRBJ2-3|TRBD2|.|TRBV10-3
CAISLAGNTDTQYF
TGTGCCATCTCCCTAGCGGGAAACACAGATACGCAGTATTTT
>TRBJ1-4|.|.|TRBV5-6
CASSLVQGPNEKLFF
TGTGCCAGCAGCTTGGTGCAGGGGCCTAATGAAAAACTGTTTTTT
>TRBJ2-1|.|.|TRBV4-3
CASSQDLIGVNFNEQFF
TGCGCCAGCAGCCAAGATTTGATCGGGGTCAATTTCAATGAGCAGTTCTTC
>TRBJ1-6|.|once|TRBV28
CASSFPPHGGSPLHF
TGTGCCAGCAGTTTCCCCCCACACGGAGGTTCACCCCTCCACTTT
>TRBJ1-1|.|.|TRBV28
CASIPEVGTEAFF
TGTGCCAGCATCCCGGAGGTCGGGACTGAAGCTTTCTTT
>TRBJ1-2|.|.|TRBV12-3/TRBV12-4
CASARGGGYTF
TGTGCCAGCGCTCGGGGAGGTGGCTACACCTTC
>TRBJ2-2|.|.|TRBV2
CASSDGGPATGELFF
TGTGCCAGCAGTGACGGAGGGCCCGCCACCGGGGAGCTGTTTTTT
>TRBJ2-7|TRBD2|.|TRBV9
CASSPRLAGGYYEQYF
TGTGCCAGCAGCCCCCGACTAGCGGGAGGCTACTACGAGCAGTACTTC
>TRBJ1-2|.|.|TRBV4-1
CASSQTGPRNYGYTF
TGCGCCAGCAGCCAAACAGGGCCTCGAAACTATGGCTACACCTTC
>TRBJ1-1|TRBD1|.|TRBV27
CASSFRQGARAEAFF
TGTGCCAGCAGTTTTCGACAGGGGGCAAGAGCTGAAGCTTTCTTT